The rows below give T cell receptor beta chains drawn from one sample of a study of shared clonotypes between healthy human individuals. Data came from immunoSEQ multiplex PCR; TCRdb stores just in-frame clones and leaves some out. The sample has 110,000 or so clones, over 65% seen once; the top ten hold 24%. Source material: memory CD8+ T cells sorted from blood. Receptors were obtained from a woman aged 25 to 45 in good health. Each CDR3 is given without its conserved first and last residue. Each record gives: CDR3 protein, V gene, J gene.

cdr3_aa: ASSLDWGETQY; v_call: TRBV27; j_call: TRBJ2-5
cdr3_aa: ASSLGRSYGYT; v_call: TRBV19; j_call: TRBJ1-2
cdr3_aa: ASSILSSYTGELF; v_call: TRBV19; j_call: TRBJ2-2
cdr3_aa: SVHRGLAGLNEQF; v_call: TRBV29-1; j_call: TRBJ2-1
cdr3_aa: ASSLGQRYEQY; v_call: TRBV27; j_call: TRBJ2-7
cdr3_aa: ASSMMAANEKLF; v_call: TRBV19; j_call: TRBJ1-4
cdr3_aa: ASSSGLEYTDTQY; v_call: TRBV7-9; j_call: TRBJ2-3
cdr3_aa: ASSIWLKETQY; v_call: TRBV19; j_call: TRBJ2-5
cdr3_aa: ASSLVPGQGAPPPYEQY; v_call: TRBV5-1; j_call: TRBJ2-7
cdr3_aa: ASVHRVNTGELF; v_call: TRBV19; j_call: TRBJ2-2
cdr3_aa: ASSLDGGSGSNAGELF; v_call: TRBV28; j_call: TRBJ2-2
cdr3_aa: ATSRDRRSGANVLT; v_call: TRBV15; j_call: TRBJ2-6
cdr3_aa: ASSSYLDNEQF; v_call: TRBV7-2; j_call: TRBJ2-1
cdr3_aa: ASRPASGGVYNEQF; v_call: TRBV4-1; j_call: TRBJ2-1
cdr3_aa: ASSDSQGESYEQY; v_call: TRBV6-4; j_call: TRBJ2-7
cdr3_aa: ASSQTRDWNTEAF; v_call: TRBV4-1; j_call: TRBJ1-1
cdr3_aa: ASSYSQLPGLANPS; v_call: TRBV6-5; j_call: TRBJ2-3
cdr3_aa: ASSQLDRGKDQETQY; v_call: TRBV4-2; j_call: TRBJ2-5
cdr3_aa: ASSFRVPYEQY; v_call: TRBV28; j_call: TRBJ2-7
cdr3_aa: ASSEAFLLDQPQH; v_call: TRBV2; j_call: TRBJ1-5
cdr3_aa: ASSPWAAYNEQF; v_call: TRBV19; j_call: TRBJ2-1
cdr3_aa: ASSEAVASGYNEQF; v_call: TRBV6-1; j_call: TRBJ2-1
cdr3_aa: ASSSIRHEQY; v_call: TRBV27; j_call: NA